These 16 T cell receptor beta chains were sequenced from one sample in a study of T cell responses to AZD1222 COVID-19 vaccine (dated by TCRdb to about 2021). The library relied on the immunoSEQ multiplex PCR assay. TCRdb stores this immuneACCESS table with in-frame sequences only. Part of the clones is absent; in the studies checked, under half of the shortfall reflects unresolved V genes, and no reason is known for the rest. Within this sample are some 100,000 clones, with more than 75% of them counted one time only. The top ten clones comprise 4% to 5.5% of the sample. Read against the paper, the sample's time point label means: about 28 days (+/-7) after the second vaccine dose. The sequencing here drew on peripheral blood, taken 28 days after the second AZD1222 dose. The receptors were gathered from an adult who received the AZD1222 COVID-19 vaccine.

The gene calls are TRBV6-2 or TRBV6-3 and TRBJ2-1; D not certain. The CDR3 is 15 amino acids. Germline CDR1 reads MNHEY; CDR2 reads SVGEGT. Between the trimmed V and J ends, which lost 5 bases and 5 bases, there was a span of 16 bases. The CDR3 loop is CASSLWDEPHNEQFF. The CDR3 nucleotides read TGTGCCAGCAGTCTGTGGGATGAACCCCACAATGAGCAGTTCTTC.

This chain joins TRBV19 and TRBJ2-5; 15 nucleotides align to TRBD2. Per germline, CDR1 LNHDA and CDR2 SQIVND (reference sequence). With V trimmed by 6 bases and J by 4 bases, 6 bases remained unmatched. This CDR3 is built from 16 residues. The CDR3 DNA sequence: TGTGCCAGTAGCAAACGGACTAGCGGGAGGGTAGAGACCCAGTACTTC. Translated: CASSKRTSGRVETQYF.

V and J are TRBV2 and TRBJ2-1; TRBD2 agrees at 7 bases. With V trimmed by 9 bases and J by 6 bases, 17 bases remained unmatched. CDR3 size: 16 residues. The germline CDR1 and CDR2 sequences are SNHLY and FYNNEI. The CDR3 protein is CASNLIGAGAGNEQFF. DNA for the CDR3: TGTGCCAGTAATCTTATAGGGGCGGGAGCTGGCAATGAGCAGTTCTTC.

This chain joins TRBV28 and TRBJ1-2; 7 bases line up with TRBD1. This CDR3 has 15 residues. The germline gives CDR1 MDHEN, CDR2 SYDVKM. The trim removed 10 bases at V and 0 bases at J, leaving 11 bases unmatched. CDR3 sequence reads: CATTHGQASNYGYTF. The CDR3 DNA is TGTGCCACCACTCACGGACAGGCTTCTAACTATGGCTACACCTTC.

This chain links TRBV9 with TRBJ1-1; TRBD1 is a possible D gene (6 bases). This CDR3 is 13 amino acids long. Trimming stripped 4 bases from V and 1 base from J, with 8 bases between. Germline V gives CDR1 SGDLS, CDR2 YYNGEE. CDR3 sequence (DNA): TGTGCCAGCAGCCGGACAGAGAACACTGAAGCTTTCTTT. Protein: CASSRTENTEAFF.

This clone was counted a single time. CDR3 residues: CASSGQGYGYTF. CDR3 in DNA: TGTGCCAGCAGTGGGCAGGGCTATGGCTACACCTTC. The chain is built from TRBV2 and TRBJ1-2, with D possibly being TRBD1 (5 bases). This CDR3 has 12 amino acids. Germline-derived CDR1 and CDR2 are SNHLY and FYNNEI. Deletions cut 4 bases from V and 4 bases from J, with 7 bases between.

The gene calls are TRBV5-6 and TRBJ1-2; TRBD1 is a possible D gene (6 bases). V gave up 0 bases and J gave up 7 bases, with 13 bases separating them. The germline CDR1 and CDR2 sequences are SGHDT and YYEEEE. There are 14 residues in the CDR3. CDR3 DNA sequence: TGTGCCAGCAGCTTGGTTAACAGGGATGGTGGCTACACCTTC. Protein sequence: CASSLVNRDGGYTF.

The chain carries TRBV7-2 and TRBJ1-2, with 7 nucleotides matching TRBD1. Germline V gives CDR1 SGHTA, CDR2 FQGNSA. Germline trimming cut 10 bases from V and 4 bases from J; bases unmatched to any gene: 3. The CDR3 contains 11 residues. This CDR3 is CATRQGYGYTF. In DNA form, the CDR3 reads TGTGCCACCCGACAGGGCTATGGCTACACCTTC.

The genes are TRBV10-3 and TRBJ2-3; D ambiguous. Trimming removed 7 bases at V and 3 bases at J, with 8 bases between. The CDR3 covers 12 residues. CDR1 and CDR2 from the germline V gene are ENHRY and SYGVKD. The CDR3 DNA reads TGTGCCATCAAGGGTGATACAGATACGCAGTATTTT. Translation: CAIKGDTDTQYF.

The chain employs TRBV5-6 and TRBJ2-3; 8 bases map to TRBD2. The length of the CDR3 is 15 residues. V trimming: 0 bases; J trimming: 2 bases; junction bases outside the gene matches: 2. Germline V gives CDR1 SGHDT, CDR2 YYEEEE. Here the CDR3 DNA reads TGTGCCAGCAGCTTGGTAGCGGGGTTCACAGATACGCAGTATTTT. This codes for CASSLVAGFTDTQYF.

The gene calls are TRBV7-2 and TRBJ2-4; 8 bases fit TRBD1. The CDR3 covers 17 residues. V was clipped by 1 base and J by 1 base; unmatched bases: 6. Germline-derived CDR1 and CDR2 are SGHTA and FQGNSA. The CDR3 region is CASSLDSQGAAKNIQYF. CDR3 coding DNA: TGTGCCAGCAGCTTAGATTCGCAGGGGGCGGCCAAAAACATTCAGTACTTC.

DNA for the CDR3: TGTGCCAGCAGTTTAGGTCAGGGACCCAGCTCTGGGGCCAACGTCCTGACTTTC. Translating gives CASSLGQGPSSGANVLTF. The rearrangement links TRBV28 to TRBJ2-6; either TRBD1 or TRBD2 may supply D (5 bases each). Germline CDR1 MDHEN, CDR2 SYDVKM. The V end was cut by 2 bases, the J end by 0 bases, with 14 bases between. The CDR3 spans 18 residues.

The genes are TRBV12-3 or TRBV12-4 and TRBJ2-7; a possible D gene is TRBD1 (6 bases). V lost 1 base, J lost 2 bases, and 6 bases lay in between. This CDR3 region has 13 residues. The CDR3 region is CASSLGGPYEQYF. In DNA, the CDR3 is TGTGCCAGCAGTTTAGGGGGGCCCTACGAGCAGTACTTC.

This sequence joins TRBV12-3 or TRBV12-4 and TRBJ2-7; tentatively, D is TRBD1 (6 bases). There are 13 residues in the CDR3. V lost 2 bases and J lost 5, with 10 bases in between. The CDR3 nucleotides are TGTGCCAGCAGTTTATCACAGGGTAACGAGCAGTACTTC. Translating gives CASSLSQGNEQYF.

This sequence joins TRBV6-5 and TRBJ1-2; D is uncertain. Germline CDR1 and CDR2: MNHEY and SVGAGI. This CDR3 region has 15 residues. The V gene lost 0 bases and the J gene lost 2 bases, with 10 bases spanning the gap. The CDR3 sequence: CASSYSGKGNYGYTF. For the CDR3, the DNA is TGTGCCAGCAGTTACTCAGGGAAAGGGAACTATGGCTACACCTTC.

The CDR3 reads CASSQDAPPILWCEQYF. In DNA form, the CDR3 reads TGTGCCAGCAGCCAAGACGCTCCGCCCATCCTATGGTGCGAGCAGTACTTC. The chain recombines TRBV3-1 (or the pseudogene TRBV3-2) with TRBJ2-7; D remains ambiguous. Trimming took 0 bases from V and 6 from J, leaving 21 bases between them. The germline V gene has CDR1 LGHDT and CDR2 YNNKEL (reference sequence). The CDR3 covers 17 residues.